The 24 T cell receptor beta chains given below trace back to one sample, sequenced in a study of CD8 T cells in Susac syndrome. The RNA, roughly 0.5 to 1 ug, was put through reverse transcription using random hexamers. Each CDR3 protein gets one entry after TCRdb re-called the immunoSEQ multiplex PCR reads with MiXCR. The sample includes 120,000 to 150,000 distinct CDR3 sequences, approximately 95% of them seen just once. Sequencing was performed on CD4+ T cells from PBMCs. The receptors stem from a human donor with multiple sclerosis.

The V call is TRBV24-1, the J call TRBJ2-1; TRBD1 or TRBD2 may be the D gene (5 bases each). Trimming removed 3 bases from V and 4 bases from J, with 12 bases in between. The CDR3 has 15 residues. Germline V gene sequence: CDR1 KGHDR, CDR2 SFDVKD. DNA of the CDR3: TGTGCCACCAGTGATAAGGGACGTATATACAATGAGCAGTTCTTC. This codes for CATSDKGRIYNEQFF.

This clonotype was seen once. CDR3 region: CASSALSGTGANVLTF. The CDR3, as DNA: TGCGCCAGCAGCGCCCTATCGGGAACCGGGGCCAACGTCCTGACTTTC. This chain links TRBV5-1 with TRBJ2-6, with D maybe TRBD2 (5 bases). The CDR3 has 16 amino acids. V lost 4 bases to trimming and J lost 4 bases, with 15 bases between them. The germline V gene encodes CDR1 SGHRS and CDR2 YFSETQ.

This clonotype appeared a single time. The CDR3 loop is CASSERQRFFSEQYF. The CDR3 DNA follows: TGTGCCAGCAGTGAACGACAGAGGTTCTTCAGCGAGCAGTACTTC. This rearrangement joins TRBV6-1 to TRBJ2-7; D is perhaps TRBD1 (5 bases). The V and J ends lost 2 bases and 6 bases respectively, with 17 bases between them. The CDR3 is made up of 15 amino acids. Germline V CDR1 and CDR2: MNHNS, SASEGT.

The V and J genes are TRBV20-1 and TRBJ1-2; the match to TRBD1 covers 7 bases. The germline V gene has CDR1 DFQATT and CDR2 SNEGSKA (reference sequence). Unmatched junction bases numbered 5, after V lost 0 bases and J lost 4 bases. The CDR3 has 14 residues. CDR3 loop: CSARDPTGIYGYTF. In DNA, the CDR3 is TGCAGTGCTAGAGACCCGACAGGGATCTATGGCTACACCTTC.

V gene TRBV27 combines with J gene TRBJ2-1; D is undetermined. CDR3 length equals 13 residues. Germline V gene data show CDR1 as MNHEY and CDR2 as SMNVEV (reference sequence). Trimming stripped 3 bases from V and 9 bases from J, with 12 bases between. CDR3 sequence: CASSFSTRSEQFF. The DNA of the CDR3 is TGTGCCAGCAGTTTCTCAACTCGGAGTGAGCAGTTCTTC.

The V and J genes are TRBV6-5 and TRBJ2-1, with 14 positions matching TRBD2. The germline gives CDR1 MNHEY, CDR2 SVGAGI. V lost 2 bases to trimming and J lost 9 bases; unmatched junction nucleotides: 12. CDR3 length: 18 residues. DNA of the CDR3: TGTGCCAGCAGTTACCTTCGTTCCGGGACTAGCGGGGGTGGTGAGCAGTTCTTC. Its protein product is CASSYLRSGTSGGGEQFF.

The rearrangement links TRBV3-1 to TRBJ1-1; no clear D. This CDR3 contains 15 residues. Trimming stripped 0 bases from V and 1 base from J, with 9 bases between. CDR1 LGHDT and CDR2 YNNKEL come from the germline V gene (reference sequence). The CDR3 DNA sequence: TGTGCCAGCAGCCAAGATACGGCCCCGAACACTGAAGCTTTCTTT. Its protein is CASSQDTAPNTEAFF.

The chain is built from TRBV10-3 and TRBJ1-2; 7 nucleotides agree with TRBD1. V was clipped by 0 bases and J by 8 bases; unmatched bases: 6. The CDR3 loop spans 14 amino acids. CDR1 and CDR2 from the germline V gene are ENHRY and SYGVKD. CDR3 sequence: CAISESEGAHGYTF. The CDR3 DNA sequence: TGTGCCATCAGTGAGTCGGAGGGGGCGCACGGCTACACCTTC.

This chain links TRBV14 with TRBJ2-2, with D unresolved. Germline CDR1 and CDR2: SGHDN and FVKESK. CDR3 size: 13 residues. Between the trimmed V and J ends, which lost 2 bases and 4 bases, there was a span of 5 bases. As DNA, the CDR3 is TGTGCCAGCAGCCAATTCGCCACCGGGGAGCTGTTTTTT. It codes for CASSQFATGELFF.

This clonotype was seen a single time. CDR3 sequence (DNA): TGTGCCAGCAGCTTAAGCACCACGGAGGGAAAAGCTTTCTTT. The encoded protein is CASSLSTTEGKAFF. The genes are TRBV7-9 and TRBJ1-1; D uncertain. Looked up from germline, CDR1 is SEHNR and CDR2 is FQNEAQ (reference sequence). This CDR3 is 14 amino acids long. Trimming removed 2 bases at V and 9 bases at J, with 16 bases between.

The chain is built from TRBV4-1 and TRBJ1-4; 7 nucleotides align to TRBD1. CDR1 and CDR2 (germline): MGHRA, YSYEKL. With 3 bases clipped from V and 7 bases from J, the junction kept 5 bases outside the gene matches. The CDR3 is 14 residues long. CDR3 coding DNA: TGCGCCAGCAGCCACGACAGGGTTGGTGAAAAACTGTTTTTT. Protein sequence: CASSHDRVGEKLFF.

This clonotype was counted once. The chain links TRBV29-1 to TRBJ1-1, with 9 nucleotides matching TRBD1. Germline-derived CDR1 and CDR2 are SQVTM and ANQGSEA. The CDR3 totals 14 residues. V lost 0 bases and J lost 5; bases outside the gene matches: 4. CDR3 sequence: CSVEEQGARTEAFF. CDR3 bases: TGCAGCGTTGAAGAACAGGGGGCGAGGACTGAAGCTTTCTTT.

The rearrangement joins TRBV7-2 to TRBJ2-3, with D uncertain. This CDR3 contains 18 residues. V dropped 5 bases and J dropped 4 bases, with 25 bases sitting between them. Germline loops: CDR1 SGHTA, CDR2 FQGNSA. CDR3 amino acids: CASSPGRLTLIYADTQYF. CDR3 DNA: TGTGCCAGCAGCCCCGGGCGGCTAACATTGATCTATGCAGATACGCAGTATTTT.

This chain uses TRBV27 with TRBJ1-2; TRBD1 matches 8 bases. The ends lost 5 bases at V and 2 bases at J; junction bases unmatched: 1. The V gene's germline CDR1 is MNHEY and CDR2 SMNVEV (reference sequence). The CDR3 is 13 residues long. CDR3 protein: CASSRQGNYGYTF. Here the CDR3 DNA reads TGTGCCAGCAGTCGACAGGGGAACTATGGCTACACCTTC.

The chain joins TRBV18 to TRBJ2-6, with 8 bases aligning to TRBD1. CDR1 is KGHSH and CDR2 is LQKENI in the germline V gene. V shed 1 base, J shed 0 bases, and the junction held 8 bases outside the gene matches. The CDR3 consists of 19 residues. Written as DNA, the CDR3 is TGTGCCAGCTCACCACTTAAGCAGGGGGCCAGCTCTGGGGCCAACGTCCTGACTTTC. It yields the protein CASSPLKQGASSGANVLTF.

The CDR3 nucleotides read TGCAGTGCCATGCGGGGTACAGGGAATGAGCAGTTCTTC. It is translated as CSAMRGTGNEQFF. This chain joins TRBV20-1 and TRBJ2-1; perhaps D is TRBD1 or TRBD2 (6 bases each). V lost 6 bases to trimming and J lost 7 bases, with 16 bases between them. This CDR3 contains 13 residues. Germline CDR1 and CDR2: DFQATT and SNEGSKA (reference sequence).

The genes are TRBV27 and TRBJ1-2, with TRBD1 matching over 7 bases. Germline V gene lookup returns CDR1 MNHEY and CDR2 SMNVEV (reference sequence). This CDR3 is 14 amino acids long. V shed 3 bases, J shed 3 bases, and the junction held 4 bases outside the gene matches. The CDR3 nucleotides are TGTGCCAGCAGTTTGAGGGGGCTTGACTATGGCTACACCTTC. It yields the protein CASSLRGLDYGYTF.

This sequence joins TRBV15 and TRBJ2-1; 7 bases are a match to TRBD2. The junction had 8 bases not matched to a gene; V was cut back by 0 bases and J by 9 bases. From germline, CDR1 is LNHNV and CDR2 YYDKDF (reference sequence). The CDR3 length is 15 residues. This CDR3 is CATSRDLAGEREQFF. CDR3 DNA sequence: TGTGCCACCAGCAGAGATTTGGCGGGAGAACGTGAGCAGTTCTTC.

The J gene is TRBJ2-7, the V gene TRBV4-2; TRBD1 matches at 9 bases. Germline trimming cut 3 bases from V and 3 bases from J; bases unmatched to any gene: 9. The CDR3 length is 16 residues. The germline CDR1 and CDR2 sequences are LGHNA and YNFKEQ. CDR3: CASSQPPGTGSYEQYF. Here the CDR3 DNA reads TGTGCCAGCAGCCAGCCGCCGGGGACAGGGAGCTACGAGCAGTACTTC.

The chain is built from TRBV18 and TRBJ1-2; 7 bases align to TRBD1. Germline V lookup: CDR1 KGHSH, CDR2 LQKENI. The CDR3 sequence is 15 residues long. Unmatched junction bases numbered 3, after V lost 2 bases and J lost 0 bases. The CDR3 DNA reads TGTGCCAGCTCACCAAGCGGGACAGCTAACTATGGCTACACCTTC. Protein product: CASSPSGTANYGYTF.

The rearrangement uses TRBV27 and TRBJ2-1; 12 bases are shared with TRBD2. The CDR3 has 15 amino acids. CDR1 is MNHEY, CDR2 SMNVEV, per germline (reference sequence). With V trimmed by 0 bases and J by 6 bases, 0 bases remained unmatched. DNA of the CDR3: TGTGCCAGCAGTTTATCGGGACTAGCGGGCAATGAGCAGTTCTTC. Translated, it gives CASSLSGLAGNEQFF.

The chain has TRBV12-3 or TRBV12-4 and TRBJ2-3; the D gene is possibly TRBD2 (5 bases). The CDR3 extends over 16 amino acids. V was pared by 6 bases and J by 4 bases, with 20 bases between. CDR3 residues: CASSGNWGPGADTQYF. The CDR3 DNA reads as TGTGCCAGCAGCGGCAATTGGGGTCCCGGGGCAGATACGCAGTATTTT.

The chain is built from TRBV29-1 and TRBJ2-5; 8 bases align to TRBD1. Per the germline V gene, CDR1 is SQVTM and CDR2 is ANQGSEA. V lost 0 bases to trimming and J lost 4 bases; unmatched junction nucleotides: 10. The CDR3 runs to 16 residues. The CDR3 loop is CSVEDLLAGGLETQYF. The CDR3 nucleotides read TGCAGCGTTGAAGATTTGTTGGCAGGGGGCTTAGAGACCCAGTACTTC.

The chain employs TRBV12-3 or TRBV12-4 and TRBJ2-4; 9 nucleotides align to TRBD1. The V gene end was trimmed by 6 bases and the J gene end by 3 bases; junction bases not matched to a gene: 9. The CDR3 is 16 amino acids. CDR3 nucleotides: TGTGCCAGCAGACAAAGGGACAGGGTGGGCAAAAACATTCAGTACTTC. As protein: CASRQRDRVGKNIQYF.